This passage covers 11 T cell receptor beta chains from one sample sequenced in a study of CD8+ T cells in alopecia areata (dated by TCRdb to the late 2010s). Library preparation was by the immunoSEQ multiplex PCR assay. RNA was extracted from all samples and reverse transcribed into cDNA, which served as template for TCR sequencing. Not all clones reach the TCRdb copy of this immuneACCESS table, which keeps in-frame sequences only. Checked studies attribute under half of the gap to unresolved V genes and leave the rest unexplained. This sample has 90,000 to 100,000 clones in its table, and roughly two fifths of those were observed once. 1% to 1.5% of the sample is taken by the ten largest. Sequencing input: CD4+ T cells sorted from blood. Receptors originate from a human donor with alopecia areata.

The gene calls are TRBV6-1 and TRBJ2-5, with TRBD2 matching over 10 bases. This CDR3 region has 15 residues. Per germline, CDR1 MNHNS and CDR2 SASEGT. V was pared by 3 bases and J by 3 bases, with 4 bases of the junction left unmatched. The CDR3 loop is CASSEVAGGKETQYF. CDR3 nucleotides: TGTGCCAGCAGTGAGGTAGCGGGGGGTAAAGAGACCCAGTACTTC.

This clone was observed once. The chain employs TRBV6-5 and TRBJ2-2; 10 bases are a match to TRBD2. The CDR3 has 16 amino acids. Unmatched junction bases numbered 4, after V lost 2 bases and J lost 4 bases. In germline, CDR1 is MNHEY, CDR2 SVGAGI. CDR3 sequence: CASSYIGTSVTGELFF. The CDR3 coding sequence is TGTGCCAGCAGTTACATTGGGACTAGCGTCACCGGGGAGCTGTTTTTT.

The chain combines TRBV19 with TRBJ2-7, with D unresolved. The CDR3 runs 14 residues. V was cut by 1 base and J by 2 bases, with 9 bases left in between. Germline assignment: CDR1 LNHDA and CDR2 SQIVND (reference sequence). The CDR3 loop is CASSIAERTYEQYF. The CDR3 nucleotides are TGTGCCAGTAGTATAGCAGAACGGACCTACGAGCAGTACTTC.

In its sample, this clone is medium-sized (0.01 to 0.1%). The chain employs TRBV7-9 and TRBJ1-2; D is unclear. V was clipped by 3 bases and J by 8 bases, with 10 bases between them. The CDR3 totals 12 residues. Germline lookup yields CDR1 SEHNR and CDR2 FQNEAQ (reference sequence). The CDR3 DNA reads as TGTGCCAGCAGCTTCTATCGGAACGGCTACACCTTC. Its translation is CASSFYRNGYTF.

This clone was seen only a few times. V and J are TRBV25-1 and TRBJ2-7, with 8 bases matching TRBD2. The CDR3 covers 18 residues. CDR1 is MGHDK and CDR2 is SYGVNS in the germline V gene. The J segment lost 2 bases and the V segment lost 4 bases, leaving 16 bases of the junction unmatched. CDR3 region: CASSGITGGAAITYEQYF. The CDR3 DNA is TGTGCCAGCAGTGGGATTACGGGGGGGGCGGCGATAACCTACGAGCAGTACTTC.

This clone occurred a few times. The chain uses TRBV10-3 and TRBJ2-3, with 7 bases matching TRBD2. Germline-derived CDR1 and CDR2 are ENHRY and SYGVKD. With 11 bases clipped from V and 1 base from J, the junction kept 12 bases outside the gene matches. The CDR3 consists of 15 residues. The CDR3 reads CASWGGGTRTDTQYF. Here the CDR3 DNA reads TGTGCCTCATGGGGCGGGGGAACCCGCACAGATACGCAGTATTTT.

There are a few counts of this clone. This chain's CDR3 is CASSPLRVNEQFF. In DNA, the CDR3 is TGTGCCAGCAGCCCCCTCCGTGTCAATGAGCAGTTCTTC. The chain is built from TRBV11-1 and TRBJ2-1; D unresolved. V lost 5 bases to trimming and J lost 6 bases, with 11 bases between them. The V gene's germline CDR1 is SGHAT and CDR2 FQDESV (reference sequence). The CDR3 consists of 13 residues.

This clone was picked up many times. This chain's CDR3 is CASSLVGTGFSEAFF. The CDR3 DNA reads TGTGCCAGCAGCTTAGTAGGTACCGGGTTCTCTGAAGCTTTCTTT. The chain employs TRBV7-2 and TRBJ1-1; D unclear. There are 15 residues in the CDR3. CDR1 SGHTA and CDR2 FQGNSA come from the germline V gene. Deletions cut 1 base from V and 6 bases from J, with 15 bases between.

This clone has more than one count but fewer than ten. The chain links TRBV7-2 to TRBJ2-1, with 10 nucleotides matching TRBD1. The germline V gene has CDR1 SGHTA and CDR2 FQGNSA. V trimming: 5 bases; J trimming: 7 bases; junction bases outside the gene matches: 5. The CDR3 is 14 amino acids. CDR3 nucleotide sequence: TGTGCCAGCAGCCACGGGACAGGGGATAATGAGCAGTTCTTC. This codes for CASSHGTGDNEQFF.

This clone was recorded only once. The chain is built from TRBV25-1 and TRBJ2-1, with 13 nucleotides matching TRBD2. This CDR3 spans 15 amino acids. Germline values: CDR1 MGHDK, CDR2 SYGVNS. V gave up 5 bases and J gave up 10 bases; unmatched junction bases: 8. The DNA for the CDR3 is TGTGCCAGCAGTCTACCAGGACTAGCGGGAGTGGAGCAGTTCTTC. Amino acids: CASSLPGLAGVEQFF.

The J gene is TRBJ2-5, the V gene TRBV5-4, with TRBD1 matching over 8 bases. Germline V gene data show CDR1 as SGHNT and CDR2 as YYREEE (reference sequence). The CDR3 loop spans 14 amino acids. V was pared by 0 bases and J by 5 bases, with 3 bases of the junction left unmatched. CDR3 sequence reads: CASSLAGGRETQYF. The CDR3 DNA reads TGTGCCAGCAGCTTGGCAGGGGGCAGGGAGACCCAGTACTTC.